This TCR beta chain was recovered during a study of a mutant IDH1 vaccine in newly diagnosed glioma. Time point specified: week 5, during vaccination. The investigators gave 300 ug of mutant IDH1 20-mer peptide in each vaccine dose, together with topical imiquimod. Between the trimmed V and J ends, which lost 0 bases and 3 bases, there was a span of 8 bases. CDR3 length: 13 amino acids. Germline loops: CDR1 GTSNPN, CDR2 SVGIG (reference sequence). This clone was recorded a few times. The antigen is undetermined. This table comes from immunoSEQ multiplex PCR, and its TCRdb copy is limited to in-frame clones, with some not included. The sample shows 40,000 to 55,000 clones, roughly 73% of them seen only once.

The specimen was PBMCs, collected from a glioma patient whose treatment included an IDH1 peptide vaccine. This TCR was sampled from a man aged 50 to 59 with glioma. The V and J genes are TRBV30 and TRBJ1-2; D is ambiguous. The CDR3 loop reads CAWSVRRDYGYTF. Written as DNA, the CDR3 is TGTGCCTGGAGTGTACGTAGGGACTATGGCTACACCTTC.